These 28 T cell receptor beta chains came from one sample sequenced in a study of Tregs in tolerant kidney transplant recipients. Sequenced by immunoSEQ multiplex PCR; TCRdb stores in-frame clones only, minus some. Counted here are 110,000 or so clones, roughly nine tenths occurring once; the ten biggest clones make up approximately 0.6%. The specimen sequenced was CD4+ T cells from blood. The receptor source for this set is a human donor in good health.

The rearrangement joins TRBV6-6 to TRBJ2-7; no firm D call. CDR3 length equals 14 residues. Germline CDR1 MNHNY, CDR2 SVGAGI (reference sequence). Trimming stripped 7 bases from V and 0 bases from J, with 13 bases between. CDR3 in DNA: TGTGCCAGCAAGGCAAGGGAAAGCTCCTACGAGCAGTACTTC. Residues: CASKARESSYEQYF.

This sequence joins TRBV11-2 and TRBJ2-7; weak D call: TRBD2 (6 bases). Germline values: CDR1 SGHAT, CDR2 FQNNGV. Between the trimmed V and J ends, which lost 1 base and 2 bases, there was a span of 12 bases. This CDR3 is 15 amino acids long. Here the CDR3 reads CASSLVDGSTYEQYF. In DNA, the CDR3 is TGTGCCAGCAGCTTAGTGGACGGGAGCACCTACGAGCAGTACTTC. Full variable domain (remainder filled in from reference TRBV11-2 and TRBJ2-7): EAGVAQSPRYKIIEKRQSVAFWCNPISGHATLYWYQQILGQGPKLLIQFQNNGVVDDSQLPKDRFSAERLKGVDSTLKIQPAKLEDSAVYLCASSLVDGSTYEQYFGPGTRLTVT.

The V call is TRBV20-1, the J call TRBJ1-2; 7 nucleotides line up with TRBD1. The V gene end was trimmed by 6 bases and the J gene end by 7 bases; junction bases not matched to a gene: 5. This CDR3 region has 11 residues. Germline assignment: CDR1 DFQATT and CDR2 SNEGSKA (reference sequence). CDR3 sequence (DNA): TGCAGTGCCGCCACAGGGGTTGGCTACACCTTC. Amino acids: CSAATGVGYTF.

The chain carries TRBV30 and TRBJ2-3; 7 nucleotides line up with TRBD2. The germline V gene encodes CDR1 GTSNPN and CDR2 SVGIG (reference sequence). CDR3 length equals 14 residues. Trimming took 3 bases from V and 1 from J; bases not matched to a gene: 4. The CDR3 region is CAWRRRGGTDTQYF. The CDR3, as DNA: TGTGCCTGGAGGCGACGGGGGGGCACAGATACGCAGTATTTT.

V usage is TRBV7-9 and J usage is TRBJ2-5; TRBD2 might be the D (6 bases). Trimming removed 5 bases at V and 1 base at J, with 20 bases between. CDR3 length equals 17 residues. Germline V gives CDR1 SEHNR, CDR2 FQNEAQ (reference sequence). In DNA, the CDR3 is TGTGCCAGCAGCCGTTCCGGCCGACGGAGGGCCCAAGAGACCCAGTACTTC. This gives the protein CASSRSGRRRAQETQYF.

The chain joins TRBV5-1 to TRBJ2-3, with D unresolved. The CDR3 has 15 residues. Per germline, CDR1 SGHRS and CDR2 YFSETQ. Trimming cost V 2 bases and J 4 bases, with 14 bases left between them. The CDR3 here is CASSLPRARPDTQYF. Here the CDR3 DNA reads TGCGCCAGCAGCTTACCCCGGGCTAGACCAGATACGCAGTATTTT.

The chain links TRBV29-1 to TRBJ1-6; D gene uncertain. Per the germline V gene, CDR1 is SQVTM and CDR2 is ANQGSEA. Trimming took off 7 bases at V and 2 bases at J, with 9 bases between the two ends. This CDR3 is 13 amino acids long. The CDR3 here is CSAAGTYNSPLHF. In DNA, the CDR3 is TGCAGCGCCGCCGGGACCTATAATTCACCCCTCCACTTT.

The V call is TRBV18, the J call TRBJ1-2, with D perhaps TRBD1 (5 bases). The CDR3 runs to 15 residues. The V and J ends lost 2 bases and 5 bases respectively, with 15 bases between them. The V gene's germline CDR1 is KGHSH and CDR2 LQKENI. CDR3 in amino acids: CASSPNAGSPYGYTF. The CDR3 DNA follows: TGTGCCAGCTCACCAAACGCAGGGTCCCCTTATGGCTACACCTTC.

The V call is TRBV5-1, the J call TRBJ2-7; D is unclear. This CDR3 comprises 14 residues. Germline assignment: CDR1 SGHRS and CDR2 YFSETQ. The V end was cut by 1 base, the J end by 0 bases, with 8 bases between. Here the CDR3 DNA reads TGCGCCAGCAGCTTGCCCGGAAACTCCTACGAGCAGTACTTC. Translating gives CASSLPGNSYEQYF.

The genes are TRBV9 and TRBJ2-7, with TRBD1 as a possible D gene (6 bases). V lost 4 bases to trimming and J lost 4 bases, with 18 bases between them. Per the germline V gene, CDR1 is SGDLS and CDR2 is YYNGEE. CDR3 length equals 15 residues. CDR3 nucleotides: TGTGCCAGCAGCCCGACGGGCAGGGGCGAGTACGAGCAGTACTTC. Its protein product is CASSPTGRGEYEQYF.

This chain joins TRBV10-1 and TRBJ2-1, with TRBD1 as a possible D gene (7 bases). The ends were cut back, 6 bases at V and 1 base at J, with 25 bases in the middle. CDR1 is WNHNN, CDR2 SYGVQD, per germline (reference sequence). The CDR3 has 19 amino acids. CDR3 in amino acids: CASSDTVLGGGASYNEQFF. CDR3 in DNA: TGCGCCAGCAGCGACACAGTCCTTGGAGGGGGCGCATCCTACAATGAGCAGTTCTTC.

This chain joins TRBV30 and TRBJ1-1; D perhaps matches TRBD1 (5 bases). Trimming removed 1 base at V and 0 bases at J, with 9 bases between. From germline, CDR1 is GTSNPN and CDR2 SVGIG (reference sequence). This CDR3 comprises 14 residues. Written as DNA, the CDR3 is TGTGCCTGGAGTGGGGGCCTGCTGAACACTGAAGCTTTCTTT. Protein sequence: CAWSGGLLNTEAFF.

The chain employs TRBV16 and TRBJ2-1, with 9 bases lining up with TRBD2. This CDR3 spans 13 amino acids. With 1 base clipped from V and 15 bases from J, the junction kept 7 bases outside the gene matches. The V gene's germline CDR1 is KGHSY and CDR2 FQNENV. The CDR3 DNA reads as TGTGCCAGCAGCCAATTAGCGGGAGACCCGGGGTTCTTC. This encodes CASSQLAGDPGFF.

The chain carries TRBV9 and TRBJ2-7; D possibly matches TRBD1 or TRBD2 (7 bases each). CDR3 length: 13 residues. The germline gives CDR1 SGDLS, CDR2 YYNGEE. The V end was cut by 7 bases, the J end by 5 bases, with 16 bases between. The CDR3 protein is CASARQGGDEQYF. The CDR3 nucleotides are TGTGCCAGCGCTAGACAGGGAGGGGACGAGCAGTACTTC. Looking up the rest from reference TRBV9 and TRBJ2-7 gives the full variable domain: DSGVTQTPKHLITATGQRVTLRCSPRSGDLSVYWYQQSLDQGLQFLIQYYNGEERAKGNILERFSAQQFPDLHSELNLSSLELGDSALYFCASARQGGDEQYFGPGTRLTVT.

The chain combines TRBV9 with TRBJ2-1; 7 nucleotides align to TRBD1. The length of the CDR3 is 16 residues. The germline V gene has CDR1 SGDLS and CDR2 YYNGEE. The trim removed 0 bases at V and 9 bases at J, leaving 12 bases unmatched. CDR3 protein: CASSVATTRGLGEQFF. As DNA, the CDR3 is TGTGCCAGCAGCGTAGCTACAACCAGGGGGTTAGGTGAGCAGTTCTTC. Full variable domain (outside the CDR3, taken from reference TRBV9 and TRBJ2-1): DSGVTQTPKHLITATGQRVTLRCSPRSGDLSVYWYQQSLDQGLQFLIQYYNGEERAKGNILERFSAQQFPDLHSELNLSSLELGDSALYFCASSVATTRGLGEQFFGPGTRLTVL.

The chain links TRBV27 to TRBJ2-3, with 13 bases that match TRBD2. The CDR3 consists of 18 residues. With V trimmed by 4 bases and J by 4 bases, 11 bases remained unmatched. Germline CDR1 reads MNHEY; CDR2 reads SMNVEV (reference sequence). The CDR3 sequence: CASSSVRLAGGGADTQYF. The CDR3 region has the DNA TGTGCCAGCAGTTCCGTCCGACTAGCGGGAGGTGGAGCAGATACGCAGTATTTT.

The J gene is TRBJ2-5, the V gene TRBV21-1; TRBD1, the D gene given by the table, was not confirmed from the DNA. TRBV21-1 is noted as a pseudogene. This CDR3 has 16 residues. The CDR3 here is CASSNLPGQGQETQYF. CDR3 DNA sequence: TGTGCCAGCAGCAACCTCCCGGGACAGGGACAAGAGACCCAGTACTTC.

V is TRBV25-1 and J is TRBJ2-7, with TRBD1 matching over 7 bases. The CDR3 is made up of 13 amino acids. The germline V gene has CDR1 MGHDK and CDR2 SYGVNS. Trimming took 2 bases from V and 4 from J; bases not matched to a gene: 2. This CDR3 reads CASSEQGVYEQYF. CDR3 nucleotide sequence: TGTGCCAGCAGTGAACAGGGGGTTTACGAGCAGTACTTC.

The chain uses TRBV7-9 and TRBJ2-7; either TRBD1 or TRBD2 may supply D (5 bases each). The ends were cut back, 3 bases at V and 4 bases at J, with 13 bases in the middle. Germline values: CDR1 SEHNR, CDR2 FQNEAQ (reference sequence). The CDR3 totals 14 residues. The CDR3 DNA reads TGTGCCAGCAGCTTCTGGGACCGCGATTACGAGCAGTACTTC. Translating gives CASSFWDRDYEQYF.

The gene calls are TRBV7-2 and TRBJ2-7, with TRBD2 matching over 9 bases. From germline, CDR1 is SGHTA and CDR2 FQGNSA. V shed 4 bases, J shed 0 bases, and the junction held 13 bases outside the gene matches. This CDR3 has 18 amino acids. The CDR3 region has the DNA TGTGCCAGCAGCTCCTCTGTTGGCGGGGGGGGCTCCTCCTACGAGCAGTACTTC. Its translation: CASSSSVGGGGSSYEQYF.

This chain uses TRBV11-2 with TRBJ1-2, with TRBD1 matching over 7 bases. Trimming took 4 bases from V and 4 from J; bases not matched to a gene: 12. The CDR3 is made up of 16 amino acids. CDR1 and CDR2 from the germline V gene are SGHAT and FQNNGV. The CDR3 here is CASSSLTGAPGYGYTF. CDR3 bases: TGTGCCAGCAGCTCCCTAACAGGGGCGCCTGGCTATGGCTACACCTTC. The variable domain in full, completed from reference TRBV11-2 and TRBJ1-2, reads EAGVAQSPRYKIIEKRQSVAFWCNPISGHATLYWYQQILGQGPKLLIQFQNNGVVDDSQLPKDRFSAERLKGVDSTLKIQPAKLEDSAVYLCASSSLTGAPGYGYTFGSGTRLTVV.

The rearrangement joins TRBV11-2 to TRBJ2-7; TRBD1 is a possible D gene (6 bases). The CDR3 extends over 15 amino acids. Looked up from germline, CDR1 is SGHAT and CDR2 is FQNNGV. V dropped 2 bases and J dropped 1 base, with 12 bases sitting between them. The CDR3 sequence is CASSLLRTESYEQYF. Here the CDR3 DNA reads TGTGCCAGCAGCTTACTTAGGACAGAATCCTACGAGCAGTACTTC.

The chain recombines TRBV21-1 with TRBJ1-1. TRBV21-1 is recorded as a pseudogene. The CDR3 runs 19 residues. CDR3 coding DNA: TGTGCCAGCAGCAAAGCGGCCAAGGAGCTTTCGAGCCGATACACTGAAGCTTTCTTT. Protein sequence: CASSKAAKELSSRYTEAFF.

V usage is TRBV5-6 and J usage is TRBJ2-1, with D perhaps assigned TRBD1 or TRBD2 (6 bases each). The CDR3 runs 13 residues. Trimming removed 4 bases at V and 13 bases at J, with 18 bases between. CDR1 is SGHDT, CDR2 YYEEEE, per germline. The CDR3 nucleotides are TGTGCCAGCAGCCCCCGGGGGCACAGAGAACAGTTCTTC. Translating it yields CASSPRGHREQFF.

The V call is TRBV2, the J call TRBJ1-2, with 9 bases lining up with TRBD1. V was pared by 7 bases and J by 4 bases, with 10 bases of the junction left unmatched. The CDR3 length is 15 residues. CDR1 and CDR2 from the germline V gene are SNHLY and FYNNEI. The CDR3 DNA is TGTGCCAGCACTAAGGAAGGACAGGGGAGCTATGGCTACACCTTC. Translation gives CASTKEGQGSYGYTF.

The chain combines TRBV6-1 with TRBJ1-2; D ambiguous. Germline V gene lookup returns CDR1 MNHNS and CDR2 SASEGT. CDR3 length equals 12 residues. V was shortened by 8 bases and J by 1 base, with 8 bases between the two germline ends. The CDR3 sequence is CASRPINYGYTF. The CDR3 nucleotides are TGTGCCAGCCGACCCATTAACTATGGCTACACCTTC.

The genes are TRBV27 and TRBJ1-1, with 9 bases identical to TRBD1. The CDR3 is 20 residues long. The trim removed 4 bases at V and 3 bases at J, leaving 21 bases unmatched. In germline, CDR1 is MNHEY, CDR2 SMNVEV (reference sequence). CDR3 sequence reads: CASSSNSYPGQGGSDTEAFF. CDR3 sequence (DNA): TGTGCCAGCAGTTCAAACTCTTATCCGGGACAGGGAGGCTCTGACACTGAAGCTTTCTTT.

The V call is TRBV10-3, the J call TRBJ2-1; unclear D gene. Trimming shortened V by 2 bases and J by 4 bases, and 12 bases separated the two germline ends. Per germline, CDR1 ENHRY and CDR2 SYGVKD. This CDR3 contains 15 residues. The CDR3 DNA sequence: TGTGCCATCAGTGAGCGAAATAACAAGTACAATGAGCAGTTCTTC. Encoded protein: CAISERNNKYNEQFF.